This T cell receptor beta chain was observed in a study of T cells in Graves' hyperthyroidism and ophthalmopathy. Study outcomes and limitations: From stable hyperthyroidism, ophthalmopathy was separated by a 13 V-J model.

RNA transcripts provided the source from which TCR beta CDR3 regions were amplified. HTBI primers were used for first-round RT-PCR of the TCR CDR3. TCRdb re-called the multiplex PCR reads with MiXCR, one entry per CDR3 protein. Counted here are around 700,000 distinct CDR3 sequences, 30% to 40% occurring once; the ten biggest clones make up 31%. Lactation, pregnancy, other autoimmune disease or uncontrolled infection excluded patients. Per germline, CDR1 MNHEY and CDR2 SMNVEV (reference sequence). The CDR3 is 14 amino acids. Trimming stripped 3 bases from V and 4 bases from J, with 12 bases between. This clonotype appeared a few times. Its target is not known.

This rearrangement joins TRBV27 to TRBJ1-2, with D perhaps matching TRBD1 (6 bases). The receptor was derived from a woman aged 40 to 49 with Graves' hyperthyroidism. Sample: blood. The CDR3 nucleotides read TGTGCCAGCAGTTTGGTGCGAGGGGGCTATGGCTACACCTTC. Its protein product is CASSLVRGGYGYTF.